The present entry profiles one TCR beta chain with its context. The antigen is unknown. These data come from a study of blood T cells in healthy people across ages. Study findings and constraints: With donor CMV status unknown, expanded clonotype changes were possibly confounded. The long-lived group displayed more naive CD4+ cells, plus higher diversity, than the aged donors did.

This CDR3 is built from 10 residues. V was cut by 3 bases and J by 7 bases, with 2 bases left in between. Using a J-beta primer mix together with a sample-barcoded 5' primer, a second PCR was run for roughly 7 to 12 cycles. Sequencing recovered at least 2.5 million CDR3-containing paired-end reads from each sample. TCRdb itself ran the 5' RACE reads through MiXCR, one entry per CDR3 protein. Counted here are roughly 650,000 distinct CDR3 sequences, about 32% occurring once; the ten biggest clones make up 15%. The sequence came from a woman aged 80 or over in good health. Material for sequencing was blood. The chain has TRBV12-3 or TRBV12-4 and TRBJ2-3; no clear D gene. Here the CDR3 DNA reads TGTGCCAGCAGTTTCAATACGCAGTATTTT. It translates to CASSFNTQYF.